The 7 T cell receptor beta chains given below trace back to one sample, sequenced in a study of T cell changes during pregnancy in multiple sclerosis. The repertoire was sequenced with immunoSEQ multiplex PCR; TCRdb's copy has only in-frame clones and lacks some. The repertoire holds over 90,000 clones, with approximately 94% as singletons. Here the sequenced sample was peripheral blood, taken after pregnancy. These TCRs come from a female donor with multiple sclerosis, enrolled in a pregnancy study.

This chain connects TRBV19 to TRBJ2-7, with 9 bases fitting TRBD2. The CDR3 has 15 residues. Germline CDR1 and CDR2: LNHDA and SQIVND (reference sequence). Trimming took 5 bases from V and 6 from J; bases not matched to a gene: 11. DNA of the CDR3: TGTGCCAGTAGTCCCTTTGCGGGAGGGCCCGGCGAGCAGTACTTC. Translated: CASSPFAGGPGEQYF.

V and J are TRBV18 and TRBJ2-7, with D possibly being TRBD1 (6 bases). This CDR3 is 13 amino acids long. Germline CDR1 KGHSH, CDR2 LQKENI. V dropped 6 bases and J dropped 4 bases, with 13 bases sitting between them. DNA for the CDR3: TGTGCCAGCTCTCCGGGGACAAAATACGAGCAGTACTTC. Protein: CASSPGTKYEQYF.

The chain links TRBV29-1 to TRBJ1-1, with a tentative D call TRBD1 (5 bases). There are 15 residues in the CDR3. The germline CDR1 and CDR2 sequences are SQVTM and ANQGSEA. V dropped 2 bases and J dropped 6 bases, with 19 bases sitting between them. The CDR3 DNA sequence: TGCAGCGTTGAAAGACTTGGGCAGGGTGGGGCTGAAGCTTTCTTT. The encoded protein is CSVERLGQGGAEAFF.

This rearrangement joins TRBV21-1 to TRBJ1-3; the D call TRBD1 from the table was never checked on the DNA. TRBV21-1 is a known pseudogene. The CDR3 is 16 amino acids. The DNA of the CDR3 is TGTGCCAGCAGCAAGCTGCGGCACAGGGCTGGAAACACCATATATTTT. Protein product: CASSKLRHRAGNTIYF.

V and J are TRBV9 and TRBJ2-1, with a tentative D call TRBD2 (6 bases). Germline CDR1 reads SGDLS; CDR2 reads YYNGEE. The V end lost 0 bases, the J end lost 8 bases, and 9 bases lay between the germline ends. CDR3 size: 13 residues. Written as DNA, the CDR3 is TGTGCCAGCAGCGTAGTGTTAGCGGATGAGCAGTTCTTC. Its protein is CASSVVLADEQFF.

The CDR3 spells CASSLGVASGELFF. CDR3 bases: TGTGCCAGCAGCTTAGGGGTAGCGTCCGGGGAGCTGTTTTTT. The V and J genes are TRBV11-2 and TRBJ2-2; weak D call: TRBD2 (5 bases). The CDR3 contains 14 residues. V was shortened by 1 base and J by 6 bases, with 9 bases between the two germline ends. Germline V lookup: CDR1 SGHAT, CDR2 FQNNGV. Full variable domain (outside the CDR3, taken from reference TRBV11-2 and TRBJ2-2): EAGVAQSPRYKIIEKRQSVAFWCNPISGHATLYWYQQILGQGPKLLIQFQNNGVVDDSQLPKDRFSAERLKGVDSTLKIQPAKLEDSAVYLCASSLGVASGELFFGEGSRLTVL.

This clone was counted a single time. V and J are TRBV5-1 and TRBJ2-3; D not certain. V lost 2 bases, J lost 2 bases, and 12 bases lay in between. Germline CDR1 SGHRS, CDR2 YFSETQ. The length of the CDR3 is 15 residues. Here the CDR3 DNA reads TGCGCCAGCAGCTTAAATCAGATAGCCACAGATACGCAGTATTTT. It encodes CASSLNQIATDTQYF.